This entry is about one T cell receptor beta chain. What it binds is not known. CDR1 SGHNT and CDR2 YYREEE come from the germline V gene (reference sequence). CDR3 length equals 13 residues. Trimming shortened V by 0 bases and J by 5 bases, and 8 bases separated the two germline ends. TCRdb's copy holds only in-frame clones and misses some; the assay was immunoSEQ multiplex PCR. The sample carries some 110,000 clones, about 94% recorded once. The data derive from a study of OX40 agonist ivuxolimab in advanced cancers. Study details: The patients received agonistic anti-OX40 (CD134) antibody ivuxolimab. Those treated in dose escalation had hepatocellular carcinoma, melanoma, renal cell cancer or head and neck cancer.

Regarding the study as a whole: At doses 0.1 to 3.0 mg/kg, CD4+ and CD8+ clones expanded.

J is TRBJ2-5 and V is TRBV5-4; tentatively, D is TRBD2 (5 bases). The sample consisted of CD4+ or CD8+ T cells sorted from blood, taken in a trial of the OX40 agonist ivuxolimab. This sequence was found in an adult with an advanced solid tumor such as melanoma, head and neck, liver or kidney cancer. This CDR3 is CASSLAGIETQYF. DNA for the CDR3: TGTGCCAGCAGCTTGGCCGGGATCGAGACCCAGTACTTC.